Listed below are T cell receptor beta chains from one sample, sequenced in a study of PD-1 blockade in classical Hodgkin lymphoma. Libraries were prepared by immunoSEQ multiplex PCR; TCRdb keeps only in-frame clonotypes and omits some of them. This table holds 6,000 to 7,500 clones, about 80% found once. The sample here was peripheral blood mononuclear cells (PBMCs), taken at baseline. These receptors came from a human donor with classical Hodgkin lymphoma. Each CDR3 is given with its conserved first and last residue. A D gene is named only where the DNA matches it firmly. Some rows have no size entry. The others give once, few or many, or a class for an expanded clone.

D gene: NA; J gene: TRBJ2-7; V gene: TRBV5-1; clone size: NA; CDR3 protein: CASSWTGSSYEQYF; CDR3 DNA: TGCGCCAGCAGCTGGACGGGCAGTTCCTACGAGCAGTACTTC
D gene: NA; J gene: TRBJ2-1; V gene: TRBV9; clone size: NA; CDR3 protein: CASSVEGFDNEQFF; CDR3 DNA: TGTGCCAGCAGCGTTGAAGGATTTGACAATGAGCAGTTCTTC
D gene: TRBD1; J gene: TRBJ1-4; V gene: TRBV5-1; clone size: NA; CDR3 protein: CASSLVGQPNEKLFF; CDR3 DNA: TGCGCCAGCAGCTTGGTGGGACAGCCTAATGAAAAACTGTTTTTT
D gene: NA; J gene: TRBJ1-3; V gene: TRBV4-1; clone size: NA; CDR3 protein: CASSPARGLGNTIYF; CDR3 DNA: TGCGCCAGCAGCCCTGCCAGGGGCCTCGGAAACACCATATATTTT
D gene: TRBD1; J gene: TRBJ2-1; V gene: TRBV6-5; clone size: NA; CDR3 protein: CASSSTGGEIQNEQFF; CDR3 DNA: TGTGCCAGCAGTTCGACAGGGGGCGAAATTCAGAATGAGCAGTTCTTC
D gene: NA; J gene: TRBJ1-1; V gene: TRBV9; clone size: few; CDR3 protein: CASSVISELGTEAFF; CDR3 DNA: TGTGCCAGCAGCGTTATCAGTGAGTTGGGCACTGAAGCTTTCTTT
D gene: NA; J gene: TRBJ1-2; V gene: TRBV7-9; clone size: NA; CDR3 protein: CASTFGERTDYGYTF; CDR3 DNA: TGTGCCAGCACCTTCGGGGAGAGGACAGACTATGGCTACACCTTC
D gene: NA; J gene: TRBJ2-7; V gene: TRBV28; clone size: NA; CDR3 protein: CASRGGLSYEQYF; CDR3 DNA: TGTGCCAGCAGGGGGGGACTCTCCTACGAGCAGTACTTC
D gene: NA; J gene: TRBJ2-7; V gene: TRBV11-2; clone size: NA; CDR3 protein: CASSLALGNGLYEQYF; CDR3 DNA: TGTGCCAGCAGCTTAGCTCTGGGCAACGGACTCTACGAGCAGTACTTC
D gene: TRBD1; J gene: TRBJ1-5; V gene: TRBV2; clone size: NA; CDR3 protein: CASSKTGGGSNQPQHF; CDR3 DNA: TGTGCCAGCAGTAAAACAGGGGGAGGTAGCAATCAGCCCCAGCATTTT
D gene: TRBD1; J gene: TRBJ1-2; V gene: TRBV27; clone size: NA; CDR3 protein: CASSSRQGLFDYGYTF; CDR3 DNA: TGTGCCAGCAGTTCTCGACAGGGATTATTTGACTATGGCTACACCTTC
D gene: TRBD1; J gene: TRBJ1-4; V gene: TRBV7-2; clone size: NA; CDR3 protein: CASSNNRGRVSEKLFF; CDR3 DNA: TGTGCCAGCAGCAACAACAGGGGGCGTGTTAGTGAAAAACTGTTTTTT
D gene: TRBD1; J gene: TRBJ1-1; V gene: TRBV28; clone size: NA; CDR3 protein: CASSRGGAWTEAFF; CDR3 DNA: TGTGCCAGCAGTCGAGGGGGCGCGTGGACTGAAGCTTTCTTT
D gene: NA; J gene: TRBJ2-7; V gene: TRBV10-3; clone size: NA; CDR3 protein: CAITRTQVGFYEQYF; CDR3 DNA: TGTGCCATCACCCGCACCCAGGTCGGTTTCTACGAGCAGTACTTC
D gene: TRBD1; J gene: TRBJ2-6; V gene: TRBV27; clone size: NA; CDR3 protein: CASSLRIGGSGANVLTF; CDR3 DNA: TGTGCCAGCAGTTTGAGGATAGGGGGCTCTGGGGCCAACGTCTTGACTTTC
D gene: NA; J gene: TRBJ2-7; V gene: TRBV19; clone size: NA; CDR3 protein: CASSPGLPYEQYF; CDR3 DNA: TGTGCCAGTAGCCCTGGGCTGCCCTACGAGCAGTACTTC
D gene: NA; J gene: TRBJ1-5; V gene: TRBV7-2; clone size: NA; CDR3 protein: CASSPHGGQGNQPQHF; CDR3 DNA: TGTGCCAGCAGCCCACATGGCGGGCAGGGGAATCAGCCCCAGCATTTT
D gene: NA; J gene: TRBJ2-7; V gene: TRBV7-6; clone size: NA; CDR3 protein: CASSDNSYEQYF; CDR3 DNA: TGTGCCAGCAGCGACAACTCCTACGAGCAGTACTTC